This T cell receptor beta chain was found in a study of cytomegalovirus exposure and HLA in healthy donors. Using immunoSEQ multiplex PCR, the repertoire was profiled, and TCRdb retains in-frame clones only, with some absent. Of 200,000 or so clones listed, about 86% are singletons. Study results and limitations: Most TCR sequences proved rare, with some public TCRs found in many donors. Reported results showed that the classifier diagnosed cytomegalovirus status with high specificity and sensitivity. In the roughly 120 validation repertoires, a later analysis found that first-cohort TCR clusters tended to co-occur. According to the study, around 180 TCR beta chains were cytomegalovirus-associated.

This CDR3 spans 15 amino acids. CDR1 and CDR2 from the germline V gene are MDHEN and SYDVKM. Deletions cut 2 bases from V and 1 base from J, with 11 bases between. Comment on this clone: No antigen is known for it.

Sequenced material: PBMCs. The rearrangement links TRBV28 to TRBJ1-1, with D perhaps matching TRBD1 (5 bases). The sequence came from a woman between 18 and 29 years old in good health and CMV-seronegative. CDR3 amino acids: CASSLGAQGNTEAFF. In DNA form, the CDR3 reads TGTGCCAGCAGTTTAGGGGCCCAGGGGAACACTGAAGCTTTCTTT.